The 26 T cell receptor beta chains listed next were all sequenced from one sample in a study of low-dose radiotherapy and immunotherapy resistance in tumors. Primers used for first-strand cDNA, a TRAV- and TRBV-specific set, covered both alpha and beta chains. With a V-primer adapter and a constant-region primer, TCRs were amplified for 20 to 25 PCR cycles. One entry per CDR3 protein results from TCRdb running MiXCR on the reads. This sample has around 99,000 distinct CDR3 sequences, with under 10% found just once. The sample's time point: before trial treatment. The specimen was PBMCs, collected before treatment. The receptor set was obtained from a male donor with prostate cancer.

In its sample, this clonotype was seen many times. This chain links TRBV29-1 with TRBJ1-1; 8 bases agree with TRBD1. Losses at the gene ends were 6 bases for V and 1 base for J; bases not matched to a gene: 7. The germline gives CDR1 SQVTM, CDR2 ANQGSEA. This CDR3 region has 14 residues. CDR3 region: CSVAFGQGNTEAFF. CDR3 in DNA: TGCAGCGTGGCTTTTGGACAGGGGAACACTGAAGCTTTCTTT.

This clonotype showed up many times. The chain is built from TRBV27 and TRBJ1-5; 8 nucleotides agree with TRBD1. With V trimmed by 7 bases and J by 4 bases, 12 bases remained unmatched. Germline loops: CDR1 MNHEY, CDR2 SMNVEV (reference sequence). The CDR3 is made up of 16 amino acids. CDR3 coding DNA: TGTGCCAGCAAGGGGCAGGGGGCGATCGTAAATCAGCCCCAGCATTTT. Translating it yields CASKGQGAIVNQPQHF.

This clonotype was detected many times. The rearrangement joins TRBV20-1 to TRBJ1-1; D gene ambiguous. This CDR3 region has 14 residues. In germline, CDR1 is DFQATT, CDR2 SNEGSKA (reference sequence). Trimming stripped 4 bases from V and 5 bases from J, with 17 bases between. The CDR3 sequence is CSATPEVMRTEAFF. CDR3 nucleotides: TGCAGTGCTACCCCTGAGGTTATGAGGACTGAAGCTTTCTTT.

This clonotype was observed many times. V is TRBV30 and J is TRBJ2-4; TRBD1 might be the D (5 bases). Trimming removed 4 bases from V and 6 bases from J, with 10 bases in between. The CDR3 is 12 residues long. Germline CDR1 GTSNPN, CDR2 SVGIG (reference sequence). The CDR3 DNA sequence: TGTGCCTGGAATGAAGGGGCAAACATTCAGTACTTC. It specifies CAWNEGANIQYF.

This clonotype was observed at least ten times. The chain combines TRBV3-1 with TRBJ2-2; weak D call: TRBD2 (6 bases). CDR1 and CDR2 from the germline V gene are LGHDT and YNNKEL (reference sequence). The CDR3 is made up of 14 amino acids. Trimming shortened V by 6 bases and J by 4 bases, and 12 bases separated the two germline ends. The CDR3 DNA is TGTGCCAGCAGATATTCCGGGGGCACCGGGGAGCTGTTTTTT. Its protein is CASRYSGGTGELFF.

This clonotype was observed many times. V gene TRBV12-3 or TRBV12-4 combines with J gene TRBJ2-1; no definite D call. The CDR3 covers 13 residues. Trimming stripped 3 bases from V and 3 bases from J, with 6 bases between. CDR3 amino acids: CASSLEDYNEQFF. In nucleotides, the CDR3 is TGTGCCAGCAGTTTGGAAGACTACAATGAGCAGTTCTTC.

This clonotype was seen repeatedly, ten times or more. CDR3 bases: TGTGCCAGCAGCCAAGGGGCGGGAGGGGGTAATGAGCAGTTCTTC. This sequence encodes CASSQGAGGGNEQFF. The genes are TRBV4-2 and TRBJ2-1; 9 bases fit TRBD2. The CDR3 spans 15 residues. Germline-derived CDR1 and CDR2 are LGHNA and YNFKEQ. The V segment lost 1 base and the J segment 7 bases; nucleotides outside the gene matches: 5.

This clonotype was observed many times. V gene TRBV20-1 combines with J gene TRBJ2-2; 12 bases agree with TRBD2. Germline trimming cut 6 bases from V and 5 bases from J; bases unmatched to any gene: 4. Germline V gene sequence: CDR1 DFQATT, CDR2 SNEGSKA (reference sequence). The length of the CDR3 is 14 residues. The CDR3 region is CSARTSGATGELFF. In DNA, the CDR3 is TGCAGTGCGAGGACTAGCGGGGCAACCGGGGAGCTGTTTTTT.

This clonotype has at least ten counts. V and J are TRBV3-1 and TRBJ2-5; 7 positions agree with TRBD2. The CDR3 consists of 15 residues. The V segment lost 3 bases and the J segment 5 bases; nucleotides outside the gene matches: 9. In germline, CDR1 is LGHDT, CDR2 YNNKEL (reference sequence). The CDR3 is CASSQPLAGEETQYF. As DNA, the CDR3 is TGTGCCAGCAGCCAGCCATTAGCGGGTGAGGAGACCCAGTACTTC.

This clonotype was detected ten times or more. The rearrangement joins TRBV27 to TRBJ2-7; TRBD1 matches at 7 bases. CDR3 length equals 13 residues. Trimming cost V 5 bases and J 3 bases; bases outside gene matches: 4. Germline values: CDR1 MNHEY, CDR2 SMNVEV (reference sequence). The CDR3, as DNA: TGTGCCAGCAGTCCGGGACAGTACTACGAGCAGTACTTC. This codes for CASSPGQYYEQYF.

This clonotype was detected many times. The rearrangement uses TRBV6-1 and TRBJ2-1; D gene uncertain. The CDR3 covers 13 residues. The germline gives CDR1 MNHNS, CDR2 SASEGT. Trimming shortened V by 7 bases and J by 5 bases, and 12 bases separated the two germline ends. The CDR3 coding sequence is TGTGCCAGCACTAAAGATATGGACAATGAGCAGTTCTTC. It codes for CASTKDMDNEQFF.

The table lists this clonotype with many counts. The CDR3 DNA reads as TGTGCCAGCAAAAGCGGAGCGGGAGAGGCCGGGGAGCTGTTTTTT. As protein: CASKSGAGEAGELFF. This sequence joins TRBV6-5 and TRBJ2-2; 8 bases line up with TRBD2. CDR1 and CDR2 from the germline V gene are MNHEY and SVGAGI. J gave up 6 bases and V 7 bases, and 10 bases lay outside the gene matches. CDR3 length: 15 amino acids.

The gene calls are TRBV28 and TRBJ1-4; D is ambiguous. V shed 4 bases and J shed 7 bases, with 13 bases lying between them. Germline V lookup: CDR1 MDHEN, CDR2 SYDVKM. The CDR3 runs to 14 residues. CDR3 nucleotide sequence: TGTGCCAGCAGTTCGACCCTGCGATCTGAAAAACTGTTTTTT. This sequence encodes CASSSTLRSEKLFF.

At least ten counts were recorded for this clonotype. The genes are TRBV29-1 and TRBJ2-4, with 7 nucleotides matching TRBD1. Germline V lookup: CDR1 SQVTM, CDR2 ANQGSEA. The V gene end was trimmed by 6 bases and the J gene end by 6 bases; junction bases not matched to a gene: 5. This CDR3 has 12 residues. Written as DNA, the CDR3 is TGCAGCGTCGAACAGGGGTCAAACATTCAGTACTTC. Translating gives CSVEQGSNIQYF.

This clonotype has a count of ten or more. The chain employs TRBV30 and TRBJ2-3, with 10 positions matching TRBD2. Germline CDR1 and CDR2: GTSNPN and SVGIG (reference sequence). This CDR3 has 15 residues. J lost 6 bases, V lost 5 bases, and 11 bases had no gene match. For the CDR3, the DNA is TGTGCCTGGGGGTCGGGACTAGCGCCTGGGGATACGCAGTATTTT. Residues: CAWGSGLAPGDTQYF.

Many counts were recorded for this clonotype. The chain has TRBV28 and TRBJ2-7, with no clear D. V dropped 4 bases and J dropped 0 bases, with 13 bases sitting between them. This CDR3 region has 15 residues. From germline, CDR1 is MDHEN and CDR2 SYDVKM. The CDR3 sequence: CASSSHGGSSYEQYF. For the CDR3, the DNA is TGTGCCAGCAGTTCTCATGGCGGAAGCTCCTACGAGCAGTACTTC.

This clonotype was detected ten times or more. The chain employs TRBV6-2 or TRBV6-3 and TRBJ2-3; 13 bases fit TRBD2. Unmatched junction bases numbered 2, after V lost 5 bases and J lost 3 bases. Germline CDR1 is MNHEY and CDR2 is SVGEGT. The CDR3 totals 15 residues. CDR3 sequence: CASSRTSGRTDTQYF. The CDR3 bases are TGTGCCAGCAGTCGGACTAGCGGGAGAACAGATACGCAGTATTTT.

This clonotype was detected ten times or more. The CDR3 bases are TGTGCCAGCTTCGGGGACAGGCCGTACAATGAGCAGTTCTTC. It translates to CASFGDRPYNEQFF. The chain links TRBV18 to TRBJ2-1, with 8 positions matching TRBD1. Trimming removed 7 bases from V and 4 bases from J; junction bases left unmatched: 6. Germline V gene data show CDR1 as KGHSH and CDR2 as LQKENI. The CDR3 extends over 14 amino acids.

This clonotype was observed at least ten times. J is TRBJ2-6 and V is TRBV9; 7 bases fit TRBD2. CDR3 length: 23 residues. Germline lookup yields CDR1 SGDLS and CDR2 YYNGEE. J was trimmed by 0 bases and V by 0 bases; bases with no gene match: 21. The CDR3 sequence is CASSVERREGRGLTLSGANVLTF. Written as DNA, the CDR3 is TGTGCCAGCAGCGTAGAACGGAGAGAAGGAAGGGGACTAACTCTCTCTGGGGCCAACGTCCTGACTTTC.

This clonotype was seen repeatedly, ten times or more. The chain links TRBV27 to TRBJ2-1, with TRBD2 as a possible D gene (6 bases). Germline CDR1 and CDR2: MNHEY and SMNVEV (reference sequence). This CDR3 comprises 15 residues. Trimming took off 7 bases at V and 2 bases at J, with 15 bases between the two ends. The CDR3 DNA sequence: TGTGCCAGCACCCCCGGCGGGGTCCCCTACAATGAGCAGTTCTTC. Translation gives CASTPGGVPYNEQFF.

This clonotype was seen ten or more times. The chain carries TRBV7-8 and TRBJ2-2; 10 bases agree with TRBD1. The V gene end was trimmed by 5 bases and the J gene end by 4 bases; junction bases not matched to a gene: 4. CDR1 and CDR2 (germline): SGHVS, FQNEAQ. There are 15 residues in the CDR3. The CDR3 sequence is CASSTGTGVTGELFF. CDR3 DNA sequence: TGTGCCAGCAGCACCGGGACAGGGGTCACCGGGGAGCTGTTTTTT.

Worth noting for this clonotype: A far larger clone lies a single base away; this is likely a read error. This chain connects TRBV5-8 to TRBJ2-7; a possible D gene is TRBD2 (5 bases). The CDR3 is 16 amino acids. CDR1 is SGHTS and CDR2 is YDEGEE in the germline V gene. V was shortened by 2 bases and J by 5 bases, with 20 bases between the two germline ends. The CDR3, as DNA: TGTGCCAGCAGCTTAGAACATTCGGGATGGATGAACGAGCAGTACTTC. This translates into CASSLEHSGWMNEQYF. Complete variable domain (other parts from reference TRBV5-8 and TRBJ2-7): EAGVTQSPTHLIKTRGQQATLRCSPISGHTSVYWYQQALGLGLQFLLWYDEGEERNRGNFPPRFSGRQFPNYSSELNVNALELEDSALYLCASSLEHSGWMNEQYFGPGTRLTVT.

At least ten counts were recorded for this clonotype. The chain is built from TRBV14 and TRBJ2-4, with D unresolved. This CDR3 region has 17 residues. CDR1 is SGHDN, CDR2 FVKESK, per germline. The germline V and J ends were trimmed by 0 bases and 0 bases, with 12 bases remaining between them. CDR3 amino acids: CASSQDSRPLAKNIQYF. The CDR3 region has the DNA TGTGCCAGCAGCCAAGATTCCAGACCTCTAGCCAAAAACATTCAGTACTTC.

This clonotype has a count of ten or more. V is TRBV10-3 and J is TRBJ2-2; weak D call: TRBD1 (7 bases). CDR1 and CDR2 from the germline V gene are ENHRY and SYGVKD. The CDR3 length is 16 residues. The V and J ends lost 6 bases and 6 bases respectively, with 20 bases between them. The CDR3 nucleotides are TGTGCCATCAGCCCCAGCGGCGGGACAGAATCCGGGGAGCTGTTTTTT. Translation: CAISPSGGTESGELFF.

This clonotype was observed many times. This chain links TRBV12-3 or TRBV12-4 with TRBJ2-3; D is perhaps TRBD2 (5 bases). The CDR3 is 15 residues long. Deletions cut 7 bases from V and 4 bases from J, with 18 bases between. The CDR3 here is CASTSSLARADTQYF. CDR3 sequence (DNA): TGTGCCAGCACCTCTAGCCTGGCGCGGGCAGATACGCAGTATTTT.

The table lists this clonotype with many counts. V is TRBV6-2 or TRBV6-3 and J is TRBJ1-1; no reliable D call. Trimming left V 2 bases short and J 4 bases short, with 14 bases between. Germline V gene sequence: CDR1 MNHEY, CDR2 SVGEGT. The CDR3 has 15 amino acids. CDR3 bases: TGTGCCAGCAGTTACGGCGGACTACTCGGCACTGAAGCTTTCTTT. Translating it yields CASSYGGLLGTEAFF.